The 7 T cell receptor beta chains below come from one sample, sequenced in a study of T cell responses to AZD1222 COVID-19 vaccine. Only in-frame clones appear in the TCRdb table, and some are missing; sequencing was by immunoSEQ multiplex PCR. The sample carries 150,000 or so clones, about nine tenths recorded once. This specimen was peripheral blood, taken on day 0 of AZD1222 vaccination. The receptor source for this set is an adult in good health.

The J gene is TRBJ1-1, the V gene TRBV5-1; 7 bases line up with TRBD1. The CDR3 has 13 residues. The germline V gene encodes CDR1 SGHRS and CDR2 YFSETQ. V trimming: 7 bases; J trimming: 1 base; junction bases outside the gene matches: 4. CDR3 protein: CASCRDRNTEAFF. For the CDR3, the DNA is TGCGCCAGCTGCCGGGACAGGAACACTGAAGCTTTCTTT.

The chain employs TRBV7-3 and TRBJ2-1; 7 bases are a match to TRBD2. The CDR3 totals 15 residues. V shed 1 base and J 2 bases; nucleotides not matched to a gene: 2. The germline V gene has CDR1 SGHTA and CDR2 FQGTGA. CDR3 in DNA: TGTGCCAGCAGCTTAAATGGGGGGGCCTACAATGAGCAGTTCTTC. Amino acids: CASSLNGGAYNEQFF.

This clone occurred a few times. The rearrangement links TRBV6-1 to TRBJ2-7; 10 positions match TRBD2. CDR1 MNHNS and CDR2 SASEGT come from the germline V gene. Trimming removed 5 bases from V and 4 bases from J; junction bases left unmatched: 5. This CDR3 is built from 14 residues. DNA for the CDR3: TGTGCCAGCAGTTTCGGGACTAGCGAGTACGAGCAGTACTTC. This codes for CASSFGTSEYEQYF.

The chain is built from TRBV3-1 (or the pseudogene TRBV3-2) and TRBJ1-6; D is uncertain. V gave up 4 bases and J gave up 3 bases, with 19 bases separating them. The CDR3 is 18 residues long. The germline V gene has CDR1 LGHDT and CDR2 YNNKEL (reference sequence). The CDR3 DNA reads TGTGCCAGCAGCCCCTCAACCGGACGGGGAGGCTATAATTCACCCCTCCACTTT. Its translation: CASSPSTGRGGYNSPLHF.

This chain uses TRBV3-1 (or the pseudogene TRBV3-2) with TRBJ1-2; D perhaps matches TRBD1 (6 bases). V lost 1 base to trimming and J lost 7 bases, with 10 bases between them. The CDR3 consists of 13 residues. From germline, CDR1 is LGHDT and CDR2 YNNKEL (reference sequence). For the CDR3, the DNA is TGTGCCAGCAGCCAAGCAGGGGTAAGTGGCTACACCTTC. This sequence encodes CASSQAGVSGYTF.

The genes are TRBV16 and TRBJ1-2; TRBD1 is a possible D gene (5 bases). Germline values: CDR1 KGHSY, CDR2 FQNENV. This CDR3 comprises 16 residues. Between the trimmed V and J ends, which lost 0 bases and 2 bases, there was a span of 13 bases. Written as DNA, the CDR3 is TGTGCCAGCAGCCAATCGGCAGGGTTTGCAAACTATGGCTACACCTTC. It specifies CASSQSAGFANYGYTF.

This clone was observed at least ten times. The genes are TRBV19 and TRBJ2-7, with a weak D call TRBD1 (6 bases). This CDR3 is 16 amino acids long. Germline lookup yields CDR1 LNHDA and CDR2 SQIVND (reference sequence). Trimming shortened V by 5 bases and J by 2 bases, and 19 bases separated the two germline ends. As DNA, the CDR3 is TGTGCCAGTAGTCCCAGGGGCCGTTGGGTGACCTACGAGCAGTACTTC. Residues: CASSPRGRWVTYEQYF.